This passage covers 3 T cell receptor beta chains from one sample sequenced in a study of spatial heterogeneity in lung cancer. The time point was: sample taken at primary tumor resection. TCRdb redid the calling of the 5' RACE reads with MiXCR, one entry per CDR3 protein. The table records 40,000 to 45,000 distinct CDR3 sequences, approximately 15% of them present only once. The sequenced sample was PBMCs, obtained at surgery. These receptors were collected from a male donor with early-stage non-small cell lung cancer.

The chain carries TRBV19 and TRBJ2-2; D is perhaps TRBD1 (7 bases). V shed 4 bases and J shed 5 bases, with 26 bases lying between them. The CDR3 length is 19 residues. Germline CDR1 is LNHDA and CDR2 is SQIVND (reference sequence). In DNA form, the CDR3 reads TGTGCCAGTAGTACACAGGGGTTCGGCGGGACCCCAATGACCGGGGAGCTGTTTTTT. Translation gives CASSTQGFGGTPMTGELFF.

This clonotype appeared a few times. The rearrangement uses TRBV20-1 and TRBJ2-7; D not resolved. Germline CDR1 and CDR2: DFQATT and SNEGSKA (reference sequence). The V gene lost 1 base and the J gene lost 4 bases, with 11 bases spanning the gap. The CDR3 is 13 residues long. The CDR3 is CSARGWTDYEQYF. CDR3 DNA sequence: TGCAGTGCTAGAGGGTGGACGGATTACGAGCAGTACTTC.

V and J are TRBV29-1 and TRBJ1-2; TRBD1 aligns across 11 bases. There are 13 residues in the CDR3. Unmatched junction bases numbered 4, after V lost 7 bases and J lost 3 bases. Per germline, CDR1 SQVTM and CDR2 ANQGSEA. The CDR3 loop is CSGLGQGDYGYTF. CDR3 nucleotide sequence: TGCAGCGGGCTGGGACAGGGGGACTATGGCTACACCTTC.